This paragraph covers one T cell receptor beta chain sequence. The data belong to a study of OX40 agonist ivuxolimab in advanced cancers. Overall study: At roughly 83% male, the cohort had a mean age of about 60 years, ranging from roughly 20 to 80. Three partial responders included one hepatocellular carcinoma patient and two cutaneous melanoma patients.

The method was immunoSEQ multiplex PCR; TCRdb's version includes in-frame clones alone and lacks a portion of them. Among about 49,000 clones listed, 85% to 95% were seen once. This CDR3 contains 15 residues. The germline CDR1 and CDR2 sequences are ENHRY and SYGVKD. V lost 0 bases and J 0 bases, leaving 8 bases between the germline ends. The receptor's source is an adult with an advanced solid tumor such as melanoma, head and neck, liver or kidney cancer. The starting material was CD4+ or CD8+ T cells sorted from blood, obtained in a trial of the OX40 agonist ivuxolimab. This chain connects TRBV10-3 to TRBJ1-2; D uncertain. CDR3 region: CAISESQISNYGYTF. CDR3 coding DNA: TGTGCCATCAGTGAGTCTCAGATTTCTAACTATGGCTACACCTTC.